The entry that follows covers one T cell receptor (beta chain) sequence. The antigen is unknown. The sample belongs to a study of shared clonotypes between healthy human individuals. Study at large: Participating donors consisted of two women and a few men aged 18 to 49.

Sequenced by immunoSEQ multiplex PCR; TCRdb stores in-frame clones only, minus some. The table shows some 550,000 clones, with about 96% occurring only once. Per the germline V gene, CDR1 is KGHSH and CDR2 is LQKENI. The CDR3 is 12 amino acids. The V and J ends lost 3 bases and 5 bases respectively, with 7 bases between them. Points from the study as a whole: Deeper or shallower sequencing was expected to change how clonotypes are shared among donors.

Subsets obtained from CD4+ cells comprised CD45RA+ naive and CD45RA-negative memory cells. The rearrangement links TRBV18 to TRBJ2-5; a weak D match, TRBD1 (5 bases). The TCR originated in a woman younger than 45 in good health. The sequencing input was naive CD4+ T cells sorted from blood. Subset meaning: CD45RA+ positively selected. The CDR3 bases are TGTGCCAGCTCACCGGCAGGGGAGACCCAGTACTTC. It translates to CASSPAGETQYF.